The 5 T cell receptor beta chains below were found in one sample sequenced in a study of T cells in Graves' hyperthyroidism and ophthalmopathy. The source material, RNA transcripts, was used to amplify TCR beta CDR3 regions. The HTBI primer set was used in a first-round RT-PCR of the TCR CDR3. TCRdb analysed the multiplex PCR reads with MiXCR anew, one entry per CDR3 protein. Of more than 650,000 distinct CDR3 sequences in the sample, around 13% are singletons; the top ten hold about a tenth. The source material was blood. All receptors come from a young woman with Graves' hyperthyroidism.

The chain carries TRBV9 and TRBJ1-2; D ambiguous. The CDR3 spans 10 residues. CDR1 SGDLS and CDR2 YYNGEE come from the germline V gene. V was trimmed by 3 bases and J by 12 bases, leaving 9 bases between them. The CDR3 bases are TGTGCCAGCAGCGCCGGAGTAAACACCTTC. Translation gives CASSAGVNTF.

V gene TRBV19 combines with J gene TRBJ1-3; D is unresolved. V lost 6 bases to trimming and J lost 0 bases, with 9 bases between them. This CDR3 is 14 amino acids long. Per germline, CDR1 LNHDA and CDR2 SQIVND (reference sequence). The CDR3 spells CASRVPGSGNTIYF. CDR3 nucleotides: TGTGCCAGTAGGGTCCCTGGCTCTGGAAACACCATATATTTT.

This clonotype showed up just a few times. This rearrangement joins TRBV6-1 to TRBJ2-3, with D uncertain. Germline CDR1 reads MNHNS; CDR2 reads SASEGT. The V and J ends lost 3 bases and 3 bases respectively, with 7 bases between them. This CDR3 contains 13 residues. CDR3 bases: TGTGCCAGCAGTGAGCCTGGGACAGATACGCAGTATTTT. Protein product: CASSEPGTDTQYF.

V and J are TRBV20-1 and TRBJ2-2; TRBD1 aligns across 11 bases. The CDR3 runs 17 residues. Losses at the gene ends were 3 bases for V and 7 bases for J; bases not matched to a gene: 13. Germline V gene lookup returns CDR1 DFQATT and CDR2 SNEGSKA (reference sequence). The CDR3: CSASQEWTGGEYGELFF. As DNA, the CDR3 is TGCAGTGCTAGTCAAGAATGGACAGGGGGCGAATACGGGGAGCTGTTTTTT.

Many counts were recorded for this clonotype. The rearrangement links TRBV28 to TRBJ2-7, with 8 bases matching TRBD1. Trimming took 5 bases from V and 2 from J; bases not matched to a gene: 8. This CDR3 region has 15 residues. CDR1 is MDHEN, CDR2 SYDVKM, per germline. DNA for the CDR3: TGTGCCAGCAGTCTGACAGGGGCTGTTACCTACGAGCAGTACTTC. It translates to CASSLTGAVTYEQYF.